What follows is one T cell receptor beta chain and its context. These data belong to a study of monozygotic twins with inflammatory bowel disease. The CDR3 spans 14 residues. Germline CDR1 and CDR2: DFQATT and SNEGSKA (reference sequence). Each sample's cDNA came from eight separate reactions. Two nested PCRs, roughly 16 and 10 cycles, amplified TCRalpha and TCRbeta cDNA. From its re-call of the 5' RACE reads, TCRdb lists each CDR3 protein once, without DNA. The listing contains around 410,000 distinct CDR3 sequences. The rearrangement joins TRBV20-1 to TRBJ1-4. The sequence came from a human donor with ulcerative colitis or Crohn's disease, or a healthy co-twin of an affected twin (not recorded which). The sequencing input was blood. The CDR3 here is CSARTMTTNEKLFF.